This T cell receptor beta chain is from a study of vaccination effects on CD4 cells after COVID-19. Study-wide background: Every participant took two doses of the BNT162b2 or mRNA-1273 vaccine. Two convalescent patients each provided a sample, at 16 days and at one week before vaccination. Study findings and constraints: Late in the post-vaccination period, infection-induced and vaccine-induced clones underwent marked clonal contraction.

Repertoires were generated with immunoSEQ multiplex PCR, while TCRdb's copy carries only in-frame clones and drops some. The top ten hold about 5% of the sample, which has roughly 73,000 clones, 65% to 85% seen once. Antigen-specific CD4+ T cells were expanded (with viral peptide pools) by the ViraFEST assay ahead of sequencing. When around 10 days of culture had elapsed, CD4+ T cells were isolated. Documented for the person is a PCR-confirmed SARS-CoV-2 infection occurring between March and December 2020. Negative control cultures were stimulated with an HIV-1 Nef peptide pool. A remark on this clone: Its matching antigen is unknown.

The CDR3 totals 15 residues. Germline-derived CDR1 and CDR2 are SGHVS and FNYEAQ. Trimming took 5 bases from V and 10 from J; bases not matched to a gene: 13. Sequenced here: CD4+ T cells from PBMCs cultured with HIV peptides, sampled before COVID-19 vaccination. As to subset: HIV-1 Nef peptide pool negative control/reference culture. The receptor was derived from a human donor who had a prior SARS-CoV-2 infection. The rearrangement joins TRBV7-6 to TRBJ1-4, with 7 nucleotides matching TRBD1. CDR3 DNA: TGTGCCAGCAGCCCTCGACAGGGAGGGGGGGTAAAACTGTTTTTT. Amino acid sequence: CASSPRQGGGVKLFF.